These 29 T cell receptor beta chains share one sample of origin, sequenced in a study of blood T cells in healthy people across ages. The use of a sample-barcoded 5' primer and a J-beta primer mix characterized a second PCR of 7 to 11 cycles. TCRdb itself ran the 5' RACE reads through MiXCR, one entry per CDR3 protein. The table lists over a million distinct CDR3 sequences, around 39% of them singletons, with 7.9% in the top ten. Sequenced material: blood. The source of these receptors is a woman younger than 35 in good health.

This clonotype appeared a few times. The chain uses TRBV20-1 and TRBJ2-5, with 8 bases identical to TRBD1. J gave up 4 bases and V 4 bases, and 8 bases lay outside the gene matches. The CDR3 loop spans 14 amino acids. Looked up from germline, CDR1 is DFQATT and CDR2 is SNEGSKA (reference sequence). The CDR3 loop reads CSANPLDRAETQYF. Here the CDR3 DNA reads TGCAGTGCTAACCCCTTGGACAGGGCAGAGACCCAGTACTTC.

Here the CDR3 DNA reads TGCGCCAGCAGCTTGTACCGGGACAGCAGGTCGGATACGCAGTATTTT. It codes for CASSLYRDSRSDTQYF. The chain joins TRBV5-1 to TRBJ2-3; 7 nucleotides line up with TRBD1. J was trimmed by 6 bases and V by 1 base; bases with no gene match: 11. The CDR3 loop spans 16 amino acids. Looked up from germline, CDR1 is SGHRS and CDR2 is YFSETQ.

This clonotype was seen only a few times. This chain links TRBV20-1 with TRBJ2-1, with 9 bases aligning to TRBD2. J lost 3 bases, V lost 0 bases, and 3 bases had no gene match. Germline CDR1 DFQATT, CDR2 SNEGSKA (reference sequence). CDR3 size: 15 residues. CDR3 DNA sequence: TGCAGTGCTAGAGATGGTAGCGGGAGCTACAATGAGCAGTTCTTC. Translated: CSARDGSGSYNEQFF.

This clonotype was seen a few times. The DNA for the CDR3 is TGTGCCAGCAGCGAACTACCGGGACAGGGTAACGAGCAGTACTTC. It specifies CASSELPGQGNEQYF. This chain connects TRBV3-1 to TRBJ2-7; 9 nucleotides line up with TRBD1. Germline CDR1 is LGHDT and CDR2 is YNNKEL (reference sequence). The CDR3 has 15 amino acids. Trimming took 5 bases from V and 5 from J; bases not matched to a gene: 10.

The table lists this clonotype with a few counts. The chain recombines TRBV4-1 with TRBJ2-7; D may match TRBD1 or TRBD2 (5 bases each). The CDR3 sequence is 14 residues long. V lost 5 bases and J lost 1, with 12 bases in between. Germline CDR1 and CDR2: MGHRA and YSYEKL. In DNA, the CDR3 is TGCGCCAGCAGCTCCCGGGACCCTTCCTACGAGCAGTACTTC. Its translation is CASSSRDPSYEQYF.

This clonotype appeared a few times. The V gene is TRBV6-5, the J gene TRBJ1-2, with D perhaps TRBD1 (5 bases). The germline CDR1 and CDR2 sequences are MNHEY and SVGAGI. This CDR3 spans 15 amino acids. Trimming removed 10 bases from V and 8 bases from J, with 26 bases in between. CDR3 in amino acids: CATLSWDQNQRGYTF. The DNA of the CDR3 is TGTGCCACCCTGTCTTGGGACCAGAACCAGAGAGGCTACACCTTC.

In its sample, this clonotype was seen many times. V and J are TRBV6-6 and TRBJ2-7; D perhaps matches TRBD2 (5 bases). Trimming stripped 5 bases from V and 4 bases from J, with 12 bases between. CDR3 length: 13 amino acids. Germline CDR1 reads MNHNY; CDR2 reads SVGAGI (reference sequence). CDR3 amino acids: CASSAGGGYEQYF. CDR3 DNA sequence: TGTGCCAGCAGTGCGGGCGGAGGATACGAGCAGTACTTC.

The V and J genes are TRBV7-6 and TRBJ2-5; 8 nucleotides align to TRBD2. The CDR3 has 15 residues. Per germline, CDR1 SGHVS and CDR2 FNYEAQ. The V and J ends lost 1 base and 3 bases, in that order; junction bases with no gene match: 4. The CDR3 region has the DNA TGTGCCAGCAGCTTAGATGCGGGAGGTGAAGAGACCCAGTACTTC. Residues: CASSLDAGGEETQYF.

The chain combines TRBV6-1 with TRBJ2-1; 10 bases line up with TRBD2. The germline V gene encodes CDR1 MNHNS and CDR2 SASEGT. V was clipped by 2 bases and J by 7 bases; unmatched bases: 8. There are 16 residues in the CDR3. The CDR3 coding sequence is TGTGCCAGCAGTGAATCTCTAGCGGGGGTACTTAATGAGCAGTTCTTC. Protein: CASSESLAGVLNEQFF.

V usage is TRBV25-1 and J usage is TRBJ1-1; D is ambiguous. Germline V gives CDR1 MGHDK, CDR2 SYGVNS. The CDR3 has 12 amino acids. Trimming cost V 9 bases and J 3 bases, with 11 bases left between them. CDR3 in amino acids: CASTDGDTEAFF. In nucleotides, the CDR3 is TGTGCCAGTACGGATGGGGACACTGAAGCTTTCTTT.

The rearrangement uses TRBV24-1 and TRBJ1-1; a weak D match, TRBD1 (6 bases). CDR3 size: 15 residues. The V and J ends lost 4 bases and 5 bases respectively, with 16 bases between them. The germline V gene encodes CDR1 KGHDR and CDR2 SFDVKD. The CDR3 coding sequence is TGTGCCACCAGTGACCACGGGGGGGCTAGTACTGAAGCTTTCTTT. Translated: CATSDHGGASTEAFF.

This clonotype was counted between two and nine times. The CDR3 loop reads CAISERRSLAGGEETQYF. The CDR3, as DNA: TGTGCCATCAGTGAACGGCGGTCCCTAGCGGGAGGGGAAGAGACCCAGTACTTC. The V call is TRBV10-3, the J call TRBJ2-5; 12 bases agree with TRBD2. Trimming removed 3 bases from V and 3 bases from J; junction bases left unmatched: 11. This CDR3 has 18 residues. Germline CDR1 reads ENHRY; CDR2 reads SYGVKD.

This chain links TRBV20-1 with TRBJ1-1; no reliable D call. V shed 4 bases and J shed 0 bases, with 9 bases lying between them. This CDR3 region has 13 residues. Germline V gives CDR1 DFQATT, CDR2 SNEGSKA (reference sequence). The CDR3 loop reads CSATEVMNTEAFF. The CDR3 region has the DNA TGCAGTGCTACGGAGGTTATGAACACTGAAGCTTTCTTT.

The count of this clonotype is one. J is TRBJ1-4 and V is TRBV20-1; 11 positions agree with TRBD1. This CDR3 region has 12 residues. CDR1 DFQATT and CDR2 SNEGSKA come from the germline V gene (reference sequence). The CDR3 reads CRGGQGDEKLFF. CDR3 coding DNA: TGCAGGGGGGGACAGGGGGATGAAAAACTGTTTTTT.

The chain is built from TRBV6-5 and TRBJ2-3; tentatively, D is TRBD2 (6 bases). Germline V gene sequence: CDR1 MNHEY, CDR2 SVGAGI. Deletions cut 3 bases from V and 2 bases from J, with 9 bases between. The CDR3 is 14 amino acids. The CDR3 nucleotides read TGTGCCAGCAGTTATCGGGACTTCACAGATACGCAGTATTTT. Its protein is CASSYRDFTDTQYF.

V and J are TRBV6-6 and TRBJ2-1, with no clear D. This CDR3 contains 12 residues. Germline V gene data show CDR1 as MNHNY and CDR2 as SVGAGI (reference sequence). V lost 8 bases and J lost 10, with 15 bases in between. CDR3 residues: CASEIGGDEQFF. The CDR3 DNA reads as TGTGCCAGCGAGATTGGTGGAGACGAGCAGTTCTTC.

This clonotype was counted between two and nine times. The CDR3 region is CASSLVFGGSEAFF. The CDR3 coding sequence is TGTGCCAGCAGCTTAGTCTTTGGGGGCTCTGAAGCTTTCTTT. The J gene is TRBJ1-1, the V gene TRBV13; tentative D call: TRBD1 (6 bases). The CDR3 length is 14 residues. V shed 1 base and J shed 6 bases, with 12 bases lying between them. Germline V lookup: CDR1 PRHDT, CDR2 FYEKMQ (reference sequence).

This clonotype was seen a few times. V is TRBV6-5 and J is TRBJ2-1; the match to TRBD2 covers 10 bases. The CDR3 loop spans 17 amino acids. The germline V gene encodes CDR1 MNHEY and CDR2 SVGAGI. Trimming removed 4 bases from V and 5 bases from J; junction bases left unmatched: 11. This chain's CDR3 is CASSLYRPLAGDNEQFF. The CDR3 coding sequence is TGTGCCAGCAGTTTATACCGACCTCTAGCGGGAGACAATGAGCAGTTCTTC.

The chain combines TRBV3-1 with TRBJ2-1; 8 bases line up with TRBD2. The CDR3 length is 16 residues. V lost 4 bases, J lost 10 bases, and 15 bases stayed unmatched. The germline V gene has CDR1 LGHDT and CDR2 YNNKEL (reference sequence). This CDR3 is CASSPLGRGGSGEQFF. The CDR3 DNA follows: TGTGCCAGCAGCCCATTAGGACGGGGGGGCTCGGGGGAGCAGTTCTTC.

This clonotype was observed a few times. The chain has TRBV9 and TRBJ2-3, with 7 positions matching TRBD2. Unmatched junction bases numbered 7, after V lost 4 bases and J lost 5 bases. The CDR3 is 14 residues long. CDR1 and CDR2 (germline): SGDLS, YYNGEE. CDR3 loop: CASSLVTSRDTQYF. The CDR3 DNA reads TGTGCCAGCAGCCTCGTGACTAGCCGAGATACGCAGTATTTT. Drawing the rest from reference TRBV9 and TRBJ2-3, the complete variable domain is DSGVTQTPKHLITATGQRVTLRCSPRSGDLSVYWYQQSLDQGLQFLIQYYNGEERAKGNILERFSAQQFPDLHSELNLSSLELGDSALYFCASSLVTSRDTQYFGPGTRLTVL.

J is TRBJ2-3 and V is TRBV10-3, with D uncertain. Germline CDR1 and CDR2: ENHRY and SYGVKD. The CDR3 runs to 15 residues. The V and J ends lost 0 bases and 3 bases respectively, with 10 bases between them. The CDR3 is CAISESLSLTDTQYF. CDR3 sequence (DNA): TGTGCCATCAGTGAGTCGTTGAGTTTGACAGATACGCAGTATTTT.

In its sample, this clonotype was seen a few times. The chain is built from TRBV20-1 and TRBJ2-5, with 12 bases aligning to TRBD1. The length of the CDR3 is 15 residues. V was clipped by 1 base and J by 5 bases; unmatched bases: 5. Germline loops: CDR1 DFQATT, CDR2 SNEGSKA (reference sequence). DNA for the CDR3: TGCAGTGCTAGAGGGGGACAGGGGGCAGGCGAGACCCAGTACTTC. It is translated as CSARGGQGAGETQYF.

V usage is TRBV5-1 and J usage is TRBJ1-2; 8 nucleotides line up with TRBD1. V lost 0 bases, J lost 2 bases, and 6 bases stayed unmatched. CDR3 length: 16 residues. CDR1 and CDR2 (germline): SGHRS, YFSETQ. In nucleotides, the CDR3 is TGCGCCAGCAGCTTGGGTGCAGGGGGCGTGAACTATGGCTACACCTTC. Protein sequence: CASSLGAGGVNYGYTF.

The V and J genes are TRBV5-1 and TRBJ2-4; tentative D call: TRBD2 (5 bases). Matching the DNA end better, TRBJ2-7 makes the J call doubtful. The CDR3 has 14 amino acids. Germline CDR1 and CDR2: SGHRS and YFSETQ. The CDR3 bases are TGCGCCAGCAGCCCGGGGTCCCCCTCCTACGAGCAGTACTTC. It specifies CASSPGSPSYEQYF.

This chain connects TRBV6-1 to TRBJ2-1; 10 bases agree with TRBD2. Germline values: CDR1 MNHNS, CDR2 SASEGT. J was trimmed by 8 bases and V by 4 bases; bases with no gene match: 8. The CDR3 contains 15 residues. CDR3 loop: CASSGGGTSVYEQFF. DNA of the CDR3: TGTGCCAGCAGTGGAGGCGGGACTAGCGTCTATGAGCAGTTCTTC.

This clonotype was observed at least ten times. In nucleotides, the CDR3 is TGTGCCATCAGTGACCAAGAGACCCAGTACTTC. Encoded protein: CAISDQETQYF. The V gene is TRBV10-3, the J gene TRBJ2-5; D call uncertain. Trimming left V 3 bases short and J 1 base short, with 0 bases between. The CDR3 has 11 amino acids. Germline CDR1 reads ENHRY; CDR2 reads SYGVKD.

The J gene is TRBJ2-3, the V gene TRBV5-1; TRBD1 might be the D (6 bases). CDR3 length: 14 residues. The V and J ends lost 4 bases and 3 bases respectively, with 12 bases between them. CDR1 SGHRS and CDR2 YFSETQ come from the germline V gene. DNA of the CDR3: TGCGCCAGCAGCATGGGGGCTGGGACAGATACGCAGTATTTT. Its protein product is CASSMGAGTDTQYF.

The V and J genes are TRBV10-3 and TRBJ2-3, with TRBD2 as a possible D gene (5 bases). The V end lost 11 bases, the J end lost 0 bases, and 12 bases lay between the germline ends. CDR1 is ENHRY and CDR2 is SYGVKD in the germline V gene. The CDR3 extends over 13 amino acids. The CDR3 reads CAFQRTSTDTQYF. DNA of the CDR3: TGTGCCTTTCAGCGGACTAGCACAGATACGCAGTATTTT.

This chain joins TRBV12-3 or TRBV12-4 and TRBJ2-1; 9 bases are a match to TRBD2. The last part of the DNA fits TRBJ2-7 better; the J call may be wrong. The CDR3 spans 15 residues. CDR3 nucleotides: TGTGCCAGCAGTTTAGGGGGACTAGCCTACAATGAGCAGTACTTC. Its translation is CASSLGGLAYNEQYF.